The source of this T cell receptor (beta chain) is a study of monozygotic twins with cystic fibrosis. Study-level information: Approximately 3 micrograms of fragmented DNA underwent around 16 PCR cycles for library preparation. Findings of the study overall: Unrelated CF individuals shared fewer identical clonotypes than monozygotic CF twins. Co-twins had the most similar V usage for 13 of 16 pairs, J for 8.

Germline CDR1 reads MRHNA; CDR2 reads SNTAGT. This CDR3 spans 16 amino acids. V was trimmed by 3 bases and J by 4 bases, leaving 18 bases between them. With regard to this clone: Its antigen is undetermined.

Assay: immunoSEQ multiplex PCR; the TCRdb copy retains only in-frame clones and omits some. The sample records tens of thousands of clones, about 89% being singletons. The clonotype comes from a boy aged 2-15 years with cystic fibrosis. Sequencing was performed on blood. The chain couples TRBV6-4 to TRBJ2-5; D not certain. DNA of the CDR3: TGTGCCAGCAGTGAAACAGCCCCGGCGCCGCGAGAGACCCAGTACTTC. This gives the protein CASSETAPAPRETQYF.